A selection of T cell receptor beta chains follows, all from one sample in a study of T cell repertoires in cytomegalovirus infection. TCRdb fed the reads into MiXCR, producing one record per CDR3 protein. This sample has under 800,000 distinct CDR3 sequences, with around 24% found just once. Sequenced sample: CD8+ T cells from PBMCs. Source of these receptors: a human donor in good health (CMV status not recorded). Some clones in this sample may be carry-over from other donors' samples. Each CDR3 is given with its conserved first and last residue. Each record gives: D gene, J gene, V gene, clone size, CDR3 protein, CDR3 DNA. The D gene is left open where the match is weak. The size of a clone is reported for some rows only, either as once, few or many, or as a class for expanded clones.

>NA|TRBJ2-2|TRBV6-2/TRBV6-3|NA
CASSYKAPGLTGELFF
TGTGCCAGCAGTTATAAAGCGCCCGGGCTCACCGGGGAGCTGTTTTTT
>NA|TRBJ1-5|TRBV6-5|few
CASGWVNQPQHF
TGTGCGAGCGGGTGGGTCAATCAGCCCCAGCATTTT
>NA|TRBJ2-5|TRBV7-8|many
CASSFQVYQETQYF
TGTGCCAGCAGCTTCCAGGTGTACCAAGAGACCCAGTACTTC
>NA|TRBJ2-1|TRBV12-3/TRBV12-4|few
CASSLSLVREQFF
TGTGCCAGCAGTTTAAGCCTCGTACGAGAGCAGTTCTTC
>TRBD1|TRBJ2-3|TRBV27|many
CASSLTGQAFFFSTDTQYF
TGTGCCAGCAGTTTAACGGGACAGGCTTTCTTTTTTAGCACAGATACGCAGTATTTT
>TRBD2|TRBJ2-3|TRBV7-2|many
CASSFGLAGSTATQYF
TGTGCCAGCAGCTTTGGACTAGCGGGGTCCACGGCTACGCAGTATTTT
>TRBD1|TRBJ2-1|TRBV6-2/TRBV6-3|few
CASSHGTVYNEQFF
TGTGCCAGCAGTCACGGGACAGTATACAATGAGCAGTTCTTC
>NA|TRBJ2-1|TRBV7-3|few
CASSAYRESSYNEQFF
TGTGCCAGCAGCGCCTACAGGGAAAGCTCCTACAATGAGCAGTTCTTC
>NA|TRBJ1-1|TRBV6-2/TRBV6-3|many
CASSMSTEAFF
TGTGCCAGCAGTATGAGCACTGAAGCTTTCTTT
>NA|TRBJ1-2|TRBV25-1|few
CASSTGVISGYTF
TGTGCCAGCAGTACCGGAGTAATCAGCGGCTACACCTTC
>NA|TRBJ2-1|TRBV20-1|NA
CSASGAGYNEQFF
TGCAGTGCTAGCGGAGCTGGTTACAATGAGCAGTTCTTC
>NA|TRBJ2-1|TRBV29-1|NA
CSVEGGFYEQFF
TGCAGCGTTGAAGGAGGATTCTATGAGCAGTTCTTC
>NA|TRBJ1-2|TRBV5-1|NA
CASSLQREGNGYTF
TGCGCCAGCAGCTTGCAACGGGAGGGGAATGGCTACACCTTC